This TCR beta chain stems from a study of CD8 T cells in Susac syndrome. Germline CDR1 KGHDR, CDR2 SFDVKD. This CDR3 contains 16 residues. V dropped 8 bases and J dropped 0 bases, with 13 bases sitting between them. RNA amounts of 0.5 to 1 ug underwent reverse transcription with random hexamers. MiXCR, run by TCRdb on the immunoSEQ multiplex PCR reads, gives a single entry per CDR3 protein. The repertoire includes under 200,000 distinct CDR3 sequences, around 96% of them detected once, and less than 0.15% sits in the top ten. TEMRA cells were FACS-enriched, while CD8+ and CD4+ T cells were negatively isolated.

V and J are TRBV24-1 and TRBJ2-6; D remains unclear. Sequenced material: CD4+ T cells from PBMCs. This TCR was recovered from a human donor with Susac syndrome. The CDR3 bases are TGTGCCACCATGGGCAGGCGTAGCTCTGGGGCCAACGTCCTGACTTTC. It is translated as CATMGRRSSGANVLTF.